Only a few counts were recorded for the clone carrying this TCR beta chain. One entry per CDR3 protein, called by TCRdb with MiXCR from the RT-PCR reads. The sample comprises 800,000 to 1,000,000 distinct CDR3 sequences, roughly 18% of which are singletons, and under 6.5% rests with the top ten. The data are from a study of patients and donors after allogeneic stem cell transplantation. V was pared by 0 bases and J by 0 bases, with 6 bases between. Per the germline V gene, CDR1 is KGHSY and CDR2 is FQNENV. The CDR3 contains 15 residues. This receptor was obtained from a human donor who was either an allogeneic HSCT recipient or a stem cell or donor lymphocyte infusion donor (not recorded which). It is not recorded whose cells these are; they may come from a transplant donor. The V and J genes are TRBV16 and TRBJ1-5; TRBD1 might be the D (5 bases). Sequencing was done on a sample of blood, either unsorted or a sorted T cell fraction (not recorded which). Written as DNA, the CDR3 is TGTGCCAGCAGCCAATCGACAGCTAGCAATCAGCCCCAGCATTTT. It translates to CASSQSTASNQPQHF.